This is a list of T cell receptor beta chains from one sample in a study of blood T cell repertoires in COVID-19. Using immunoSEQ multiplex PCR, the repertoire was profiled, and TCRdb retains in-frame clones only, with some absent. The table lists some 70,000 clones, around 86% of them singletons. The sequencing sample was made of peripheral blood. The receptors shown here come from a man aged 50 to 60 with active COVID-19. CDR3s include the opening cysteine and the closing phenylalanine or tryptophan. Each record gives: D gene, V gene, J gene, clone size, CDR3 protein, CDR3 DNA. The D gene is left open where the match is weak. Size values are once, few and many counts, or a class for expanded clones, and some rows have none.

D gene: .
V gene: TRBV30
J gene: TRBJ1-4
clone size: .
CDR3 protein: CAWGGEAKLFF
CDR3 DNA: TGTGCCTGGGGAGGGGAGGCAAAACTGTTTTTT

D gene: .
V gene: TRBV28
J gene: TRBJ1-4
clone size: .
CDR3 protein: CASSLLGGTNEKLFF
CDR3 DNA: TGTGCCAGCTCCCTCTTAGGAGGAACTAATGAAAAACTGTTTTTT

D gene: .
V gene: TRBV7-3
J gene: TRBJ1-1
clone size: .
CDR3 protein: CASSAHVSTEAFF
CDR3 DNA: TGTGCCAGCAGCGCGCATGTAAGCACTGAAGCTTTCTTT

D gene: TRBD1
V gene: TRBV11-2
J gene: TRBJ1-2
clone size: .
CDR3 protein: CASSLMPGQGNYGYTF
CDR3 DNA: TGTGCCAGCAGCCTCATGCCGGGACAGGGGAACTATGGCTACACCTTC

D gene: TRBD1
V gene: TRBV18
J gene: TRBJ1-2
clone size: .
CDR3 protein: CASSSTGNNYGYTF
CDR3 DNA: TGTGCCAGCTCATCGACAGGGAATAACTATGGCTACACCTTC

D gene: .
V gene: TRBV28
J gene: TRBJ1-2
clone size: .
CDR3 protein: CASSLQYGYTF
CDR3 DNA: TGTGCCAGCAGTTTGCAGTATGGCTACACCTTC

D gene: TRBD1
V gene: TRBV19
J gene: TRBJ2-1
clone size: .
CDR3 protein: CASSGQGRGEQFF
CDR3 DNA: TGTGCCAGTTCGGGACAGGGTAGGGGTGAGCAGTTCTTC

D gene: .
V gene: TRBV30
J gene: TRBJ2-5
clone size: once
CDR3 protein: CAWSTPRGGETQYF
CDR3 DNA: TGTGCCTGGTCCACCCCTCGGGGTGGGGAGACCCAGTACTTC

D gene: .
V gene: TRBV2
J gene: TRBJ2-2
clone size: .
CDR3 protein: CASSEVKSPSTGELFF
CDR3 DNA: TGTGCCAGCAGTGAAGTAAAATCCCCTAGTACTGGGGAGCTGTTTTTT

D gene: TRBD1
V gene: TRBV11-2
J gene: TRBJ2-3
clone size: .
CDR3 protein: CASSTRTGGSFSGDTQYF
CDR3 DNA: TGTGCCAGCAGCACTAGGACAGGGGGAAGTTTTTCAGGAGATACGCAGTATTTT

D gene: TRBD2
V gene: TRBV7-2
J gene: TRBJ2-5
clone size: .
CDR3 protein: CASSRLGGGQETQYF
CDR3 DNA: TGTGCCAGCAGCAGGCTGGGCGGGGGTCAAGAGACCCAGTACTTC

D gene: .
V gene: TRBV10-3
J gene: TRBJ2-5
clone size: .
CDR3 protein: CAISGTLQETQYF
CDR3 DNA: TGTGCCATCAGCGGGACTCTACAAGAGACCCAGTACTTC

D gene: .
V gene: TRBV2
J gene: TRBJ1-1
clone size: .
CDR3 protein: CASSADRSNTEAFF
CDR3 DNA: TGTGCCAGCAGCGCTGACAGGTCGAACACTGAAGCTTTCTTT

D gene: .
V gene: TRBV29-1
J gene: TRBJ2-1
clone size: .
CDR3 protein: CSARGERAYNEQFF
CDR3 DNA: TGCAGCGCTCGTGGGGAGAGAGCCTACAATGAGCAGTTCTTC

D gene: .
V gene: TRBV4-2
J gene: TRBJ1-3
clone size: .
CDR3 protein: CASSQDGITGTIYF
CDR3 DNA: TGTGCCAGCAGCCAAGATGGTATTACCGGCACCATATATTTT

D gene: .
V gene: TRBV3-1/TRBV3-2
J gene: TRBJ2-3
clone size: .
CDR3 protein: CASSQRGEDTQYF
CDR3 DNA: TGTGCCAGCAGCCAACGTGGTGAGGATACGCAGTATTTT

D gene: .
V gene: TRBV5-8
J gene: TRBJ1-5
clone size: .
CDR3 protein: CASSLGQGSSNQPQHF
CDR3 DNA: TGTGCCAGCAGCTTGGGGCAGGGGTCTAGCAATCAGCCCCAGCATTTT

D gene: TRBD2
V gene: TRBV5-1
J gene: TRBJ2-5
clone size: .
CDR3 protein: CASSLSGTKETQYF
CDR3 DNA: TGCGCCAGCAGCTTGAGCGGGACTAAAGAGACCCAGTACTTC

D gene: .
V gene: TRBV25-1
J gene: TRBJ1-6
clone size: .
CDR3 protein: CASSEFRGLGNSPLHF
CDR3 DNA: TGTGCCAGCAGTGAATTCAGGGGATTAGGTAATTCACCCCTCCACTTT

D gene: TRBD1
V gene: TRBV7-9
J gene: TRBJ2-5
clone size: .
CDR3 protein: CASSEGQGIGETQYF
CDR3 DNA: TGTGCCAGCAGCGAAGGACAGGGAATAGGAGAGACCCAGTACTTC

D gene: .
V gene: TRBV2
J gene: TRBJ1-2
clone size: .
CDR3 protein: CASSEDRNYGYTF
CDR3 DNA: TGTGCCAGCAGTGAGGACAGAAACTATGGCTACACCTTC

D gene: TRBD1
V gene: TRBV4-3
J gene: TRBJ1-4
clone size: .
CDR3 protein: CASSQDRSTTSLFF
CDR3 DNA: TGCGCCAGCAGCCAGGACAGGTCGACCACATCCCTGTTTTTT

D gene: TRBD1
V gene: TRBV7-8
J gene: TRBJ2-1
clone size: .
CDR3 protein: CASSSLGQGEAEQFF
CDR3 DNA: TGTGCCAGCAGCAGCCTTGGACAGGGGGAGGCTGAGCAGTTCTTC

D gene: TRBD1
V gene: TRBV7-9
J gene: TRBJ2-2
clone size: .
CDR3 protein: CASSLAQGATGELFF
CDR3 DNA: TGTGCCAGCAGCTTAGCGCAGGGGGCAACCGGGGAGCTGTTTTTT

D gene: .
V gene: TRBV10-3
J gene: TRBJ2-3
clone size: .
CDR3 protein: CAISETGSGADTQYF
CDR3 DNA: TGTGCCATCAGTGAGACGGGATCCGGGGCAGATACGCAGTATTTT

D gene: .
V gene: TRBV18
J gene: TRBJ1-2
clone size: .
CDR3 protein: CASSFRQEEDGYTF
CDR3 DNA: TGTGCCAGCTCATTCCGACAGGAGGAAGATGGCTACACCTTC

D gene: .
V gene: TRBV7-2
J gene: TRBJ1-6
clone size: .
CDR3 protein: CASSAYRSYNSPLHF
CDR3 DNA: TGTGCCAGCAGCGCCTACAGGAGCTATAATTCACCCCTCCACTTT

D gene: TRBD1
V gene: TRBV19
J gene: TRBJ1-2
clone size: .
CDR3 protein: CASSIDRGEDGYTF
CDR3 DNA: TGTGCCAGTAGTATCGACAGGGGAGAAGATGGCTACACCTTC

D gene: .
V gene: TRBV5-4
J gene: TRBJ1-1
clone size: .
CDR3 protein: CASSLYRENTEAFF
CDR3 DNA: TGTGCCAGCAGCTTGTACAGGGAGAACACTGAAGCTTTCTTT

D gene: TRBD2
V gene: TRBV7-2
J gene: TRBJ2-1
clone size: .
CDR3 protein: CASRLTSGEEYPYNEQFF
CDR3 DNA: TGTGCCAGCAGACTGACTAGCGGGGAAGAATATCCCTACAATGAGCAGTTCTTC

D gene: TRBD2
V gene: TRBV18
J gene: TRBJ2-7
clone size: .
CDR3 protein: CASSPQASGGRNEQYF
CDR3 DNA: TGTGCCAGCTCACCACAGGCTAGCGGGGGGAGGAACGAGCAGTACTTC

D gene: TRBD2
V gene: TRBV5-1
J gene: TRBJ2-1
clone size: few
CDR3 protein: CASSGSLAGGPSDEQFF
CDR3 DNA: TGCGCCAGCAGCGGAAGTCTAGCGGGAGGGCCATCGGATGAGCAGTTCTTC

D gene: TRBD2
V gene: TRBV19
J gene: TRBJ2-7
clone size: .
CDR3 protein: CASSIDAAGANYEQYF
CDR3 DNA: TGTGCCAGTAGTATAGATGCGGCGGGAGCTAACTACGAGCAGTACTTC

D gene: TRBD1
V gene: TRBV2
J gene: TRBJ2-5
clone size: .
CDR3 protein: CASSPTGGETQYF
CDR3 DNA: TGTGCCAGCAGTCCGACAGGGGGCGAGACCCAGTACTTC

D gene: .
V gene: TRBV12-3/TRBV12-4
J gene: TRBJ1-1
clone size: .
CDR3 protein: CASSLNQRNAFF
CDR3 DNA: TGTGCCAGCAGTTTAAACCAGCGGAATGCTTTCTTT

D gene: TRBD2
V gene: TRBV6-5
J gene: TRBJ2-7
clone size: .
CDR3 protein: CASSYSWTSGYEQYF
CDR3 DNA: TGTGCCAGCAGTTACTCTTGGACTAGCGGGTACGAGCAGTACTTC

D gene: .
V gene: TRBV3-1/TRBV3-2
J gene: TRBJ1-1
clone size: .
CDR3 protein: CASSLYDRNTEAFF
CDR3 DNA: TGTGCCAGCAGCCTTTACGACAGGAACACTGAAGCTTTCTTT

D gene: .
V gene: TRBV6-5
J gene: TRBJ2-5
clone size: .
CDR3 protein: CASSTGLRETQYF
CDR3 DNA: TGTGCCAGCAGTACTGGACTACGAGAGACCCAGTACTTC

D gene: .
V gene: TRBV10-3
J gene: TRBJ1-5
clone size: .
CDR3 protein: CATGGSGGNQPQHF
CDR3 DNA: TGTGCCACGGGGGGGTCGGGGGGCAATCAGCCCCAGCATTTT

D gene: .
V gene: TRBV6-5
J gene: TRBJ2-7
clone size: .
CDR3 protein: CASSKQGRNEQYF
CDR3 DNA: TGTGCCAGCAGTAAACAGGGACGGAACGAGCAGTACTTC

D gene: TRBD2
V gene: TRBV29-1
J gene: TRBJ2-3
clone size: .
CDR3 protein: CSGGVAGEQYF
CDR3 DNA: TGCAGCGGGGGGGTAGCGGGCGAGCAGTATTTT

D gene: .
V gene: TRBV4-2
J gene: TRBJ2-3
clone size: .
CDR3 protein: CASSHPPYAGSSTDTQYF
CDR3 DNA: TGTGCCAGCAGCCACCCCCCCTACGCGGGGTCAAGCACAGATACGCAGTATTTT

D gene: TRBD1
V gene: TRBV3-1/TRBV3-2
J gene: TRBJ2-6
clone size: .
CDR3 protein: CASSHLDRARANVLTF
CDR3 DNA: TGTGCCAGCAGCCACTTAGACAGGGCCAGGGCCAACGTCCTGACTTTC

D gene: TRBD1
V gene: TRBV6-2/TRBV6-3
J gene: TRBJ2-7
clone size: .
CDR3 protein: CASSYETGRGLSYEQYF
CDR3 DNA: TGTGCCAGCAGTTACGAAACGGGCAGGGGGCTCTCCTACGAGCAGTACTTC

D gene: .
V gene: TRBV28
J gene: TRBJ1-2
clone size: .
CDR3 protein: CASRTIGLLANYGYTF
CDR3 DNA: TGTGCCAGCAGGACAATCGGACTCTTAGCTAACTATGGCTACACCTTC

D gene: TRBD1
V gene: TRBV7-2
J gene: TRBJ2-1
clone size: .
CDR3 protein: CASSLRTGSMHEQFF
CDR3 DNA: TGTGCCAGCAGCTTACGGACAGGATCGATGCATGAGCAGTTCTTC

D gene: TRBD2
V gene: TRBV5-1
J gene: TRBJ2-5
clone size: .
CDR3 protein: CASSPGTSGQETQYF
CDR3 DNA: TGCGCCAGCAGCCCGGGGACTAGCGGCCAAGAGACCCAGTACTTC

D gene: .
V gene: TRBV9
J gene: TRBJ2-1
clone size: once
CDR3 protein: CASSPSTAYNEQFF
CDR3 DNA: TGTGCCAGCAGCCCCTCGACAGCCTACAATGAGCAGTTCTTC

D gene: TRBD1
V gene: TRBV5-6
J gene: TRBJ2-7
clone size: .
CDR3 protein: CASSGETGPHEQYF
CDR3 DNA: TGTGCCAGCAGCGGGGAGACAGGGCCCCACGAGCAGTACTTC

D gene: TRBD1
V gene: TRBV3-1/TRBV3-2
J gene: TRBJ1-3
clone size: .
CDR3 protein: CASSQPNFGTGPSGNTIYF
CDR3 DNA: TGTGCCAGCAGCCAACCAAACTTTGGGACAGGGCCTTCTGGAAACACCATATATTTT

D gene: TRBD1
V gene: TRBV7-8
J gene: TRBJ1-1
clone size: .
CDR3 protein: CASSLAGTVAEAFF
CDR3 DNA: TGTGCCAGCAGCTTAGCGGGGACAGTCGCTGAAGCTTTCTTT

D gene: TRBD1
V gene: TRBV5-1
J gene: TRBJ2-7
clone size: few
CDR3 protein: CASSLQGEFYEQYF
CDR3 DNA: TGCGCCAGCAGCCTACAGGGGGAATTCTACGAGCAGTACTTC

D gene: .
V gene: TRBV5-1
J gene: TRBJ2-5
clone size: .
CDR3 protein: CASSLAPGPGMGAETQYF
CDR3 DNA: TGCGCCAGCAGCTTGGCTCCTGGCCCGGGGATGGGGGCAGAGACCCAGTACTTC

D gene: TRBD1
V gene: TRBV13
J gene: TRBJ2-4
clone size: .
CDR3 protein: CASSTGTGGLRAKNIQYF
CDR3 DNA: TGTGCCAGCAGCACCGGGACAGGGGGCCTGAGGGCCAAAAACATTCAGTACTTC

D gene: .
V gene: TRBV9
J gene: TRBJ1-6
clone size: .
CDR3 protein: CASSVGSRIYNSPLHF
CDR3 DNA: TGTGCCAGCAGCGTAGGTAGCCGGATCTATAATTCACCCCTCCACTTT

D gene: .
V gene: TRBV12-5
J gene: TRBJ1-1
clone size: .
CDR3 protein: CASGLVVRGGVAEAFF
CDR3 DNA: TGTGCTAGTGGTTTGGTAGTCAGGGGCGGAGTGGCTGAAGCTTTCTTT